The clone carrying this TCR beta chain was seen a single time. Germline V gene lookup returns CDR1 SGHRS and CDR2 YFSETQ. The CDR3 is made up of 17 amino acids. Trimming cost V 4 bases and J 1 base; bases outside gene matches: 8. Original processing methods: How many nucleated cells were present was estimated from reference gene primer amplification. Profiling relied on immunoSEQ multiplex PCR, and the TCRdb table lists in-frame clones only, not all of them. That table supplies the V and J calls and clone size; D and trimming were determined from the DNA. The sample holds about 190,000 clones, 70% to 90% seen once. The data derive from a study of blood T cell repertoires in COVID-19. Study at large: COVID-19 samples, acute and convalescent, were from the United States, Italy and Spain. T cells, B-cell-depleted T cells, or PBMCs provided the cDNA or gDNA that served as material.

This TCR came from a man aged 25-45 years with acute or convalescent COVID-19. The genes are TRBV5-1 and TRBJ1-6; 7 bases map to TRBD1. The specimen was peripheral blood. The DNA for the CDR3 is TGCGCCAGCAGCACCAGGGACAGCTGGTCCTATAATTCACCCCTCCACTTT. It codes for CASSTRDSWSYNSPLHF. The whole variable domain, remainder taken from reference TRBV5-1 and TRBJ1-6, is KAGVTQTPRYLIKTRGQQVTLSCSPISGHRSVSWYQQTPGQGLQFLFEYFSETQRNKGNFPGRFSGRQFSNSRSEMNVSTLELGDSALYLCASSTRDSWSYNSPLHFGNGTRLTVT.